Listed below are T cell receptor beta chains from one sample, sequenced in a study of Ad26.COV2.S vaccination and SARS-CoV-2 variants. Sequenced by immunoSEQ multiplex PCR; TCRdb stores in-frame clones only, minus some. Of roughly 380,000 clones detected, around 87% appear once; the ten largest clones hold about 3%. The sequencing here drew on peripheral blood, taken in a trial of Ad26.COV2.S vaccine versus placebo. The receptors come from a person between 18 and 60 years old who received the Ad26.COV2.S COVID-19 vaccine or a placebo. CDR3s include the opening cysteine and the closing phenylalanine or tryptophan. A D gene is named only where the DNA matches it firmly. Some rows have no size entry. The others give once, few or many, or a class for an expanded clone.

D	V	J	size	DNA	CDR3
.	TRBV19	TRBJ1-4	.	TGTGCCAGTAGCCTCACCCCGGGGGTAGTAGAAAAACTGTTTTTT	CASSLTPGVVEKLFF
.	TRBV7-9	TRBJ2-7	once	TGTGCCAGCAGCTCCCCGACAGGGAGGGCCTACGAGCAGTACTTC	CASSSPTGRAYEQYF
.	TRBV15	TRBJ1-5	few	TGTGCCACCAGCAGAGTGGGAGGAGTGCAGCCCCAGCATTTT	CATSRVGGVQPQHF
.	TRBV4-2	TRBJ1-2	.	TGTGCCAGCAGCCAAGGCAGCGGTGGCTACACCTTC	CASSQGSGGYTF
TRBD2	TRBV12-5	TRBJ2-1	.	TGTGCTAGTGGGGTGGGACTAGCGGGGCTTTACAATGAGCAGTTCTTC	CASGVGLAGLYNEQFF
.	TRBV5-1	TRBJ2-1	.	TGCGCCAGCAGCTTGGCCCGCGGAGGCCCCGAGAAGTTCTTC	CASSLARGGPEKFF
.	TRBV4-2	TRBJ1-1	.	TGTGCCAGCAGCCAACTCGGGGGCGCGAACACTGAAGCTTTCTTT	CASSQLGGANTEAFF
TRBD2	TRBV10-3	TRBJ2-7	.	TGTGCCGCTCGGGAGGACAACTACGAGCAGTACTTC	CAAREDNYEQYF
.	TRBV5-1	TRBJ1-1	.	TGCGCCAGCAGCCTACAGGGAGAACTGAACACTGAAGCTTTCTTT	CASSLQGELNTEAFF
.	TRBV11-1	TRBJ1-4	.	TGTGCCAGCAGCTCCGTATCGGCTAATGAAAAACTGTTTTTT	CASSSVSANEKLFF
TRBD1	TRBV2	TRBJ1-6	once	TGTGCCAGCAGCCGGGACAGCTATAATTCACCCCTCCACTTT	CASSRDSYNSPLHF
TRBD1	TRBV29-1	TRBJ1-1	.	TGCAGCGTTGACCTTCGGGACAGACGCACTGAAGCTTTCTTT	CSVDLRDRRTEAFF
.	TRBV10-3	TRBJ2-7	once	TGTGCCATCAGCAACGAAAGCTCCTACGAGCAGTACTTC	CAISNESSYEQYF
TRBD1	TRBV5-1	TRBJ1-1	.	TGCGCCAGCAGGGAACAGGGGATGAACACTGAAGCTTTCTTT	CASREQGMNTEAFF
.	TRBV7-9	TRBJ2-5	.	TGTGCCAGCAGCTTAGATTTGCAGGCGCTTGGGGAGACCCAGTACTTC	CASSLDLQALGETQYF
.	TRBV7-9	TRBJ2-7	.	TGTGCCAGCAGCCCTACCTCACGGCCCGGCTACGAGCAGTACTTC	CASSPTSRPGYEQYF
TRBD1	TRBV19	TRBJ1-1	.	TGTGCCAGTAGTCCTCAACAGGGGCTGCGGGCTGAAGCTTTCTTT	CASSPQQGLRAEAFF
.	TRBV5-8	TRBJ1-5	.	TGTGCCAGCACCCTGGGGACGGTTAGCAATCAGCCCCAGCATTTT	CASTLGTVSNQPQHF
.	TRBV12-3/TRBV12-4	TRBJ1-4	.	TGTGCCACCCCGTGGGGGTCTAATGAAAAACTGTTTTTT	CATPWGSNEKLFF
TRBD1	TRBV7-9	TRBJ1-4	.	TGTGCCAGCAGCACTACAGGGGGTGGCAATGAAAAACTGTTTTTT	CASSTTGGGNEKLFF
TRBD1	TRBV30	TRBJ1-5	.	TGTGCCTGGAGTCAAGGACAGGGGAATCAGCCCCAGCATTTT	CAWSQGQGNQPQHF
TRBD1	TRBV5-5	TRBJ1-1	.	TGTGCCAGCAGCACAAGACAGGGCCCGAGGGCTGAAGCTTTCTTT	CASSTRQGPRAEAFF
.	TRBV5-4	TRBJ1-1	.	TGTGCCAGCAGCTTCCCCCCGGTCAGTTCGTCGCCGAACACTGAAGCTTTCTTT	CASSFPPVSSSPNTEAFF
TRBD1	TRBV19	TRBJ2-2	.	TGTGCCAGTAGTCCGCAGGGGGTCACCGGGGAGCTGTTTTTT	CASSPQGVTGELFF
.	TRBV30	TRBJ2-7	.	TGTGCCGGGGGCGAGCGGGCCTACGAGCAGTACTTC	CAGGERAYEQYF
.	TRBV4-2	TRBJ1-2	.	TGTGCCAGCAGCCAAGATTTTAGGGAGAACTATGGCTACACCTTC	CASSQDFRENYGYTF
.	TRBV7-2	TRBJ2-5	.	TGTGCCAGCAGCCCCCAGGGGAAAGAGACCCAGTACTTC	CASSPQGKETQYF
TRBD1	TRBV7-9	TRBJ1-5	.	TGTGCCAGCAGCACTGGGACAGACAATCAGCCCCAGCATTTT	CASSTGTDNQPQHF
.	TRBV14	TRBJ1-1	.	TGTGCCAGCAGCCTGGTTATGGCGAACACTGAAGCTTTCTTT	CASSLVMANTEAFF
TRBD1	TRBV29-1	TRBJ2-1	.	TGCAGCGTGGTGGACAGGGTTACCTACAATGAGCAGTTCTTC	CSVVDRVTYNEQFF
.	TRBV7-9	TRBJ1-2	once	TGTGCCAGCAGCCCAGGCAGCGGGGACATCAACTATGGCTACACCTTC	CASSPGSGDINYGYTF
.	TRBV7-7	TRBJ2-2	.	TGTGCTAGCAGCCATACCACAGGGATAGGCGGGGAGCTGTTTTTT	CASSHTTGIGGELFF
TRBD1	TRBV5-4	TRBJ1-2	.	TGTGCCAGCAGCCAAGGACAGGTGTATGGCTACACCTTC	CASSQGQVYGYTF
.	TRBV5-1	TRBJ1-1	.	TGCGCCAGCAGTTCCGACACCGGACAGAGGACTGCGAACACTGAAGCTTTCTTT	CASSSDTGQRTANTEAFF
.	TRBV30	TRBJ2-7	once	TGTGCCTGGAGGGAGACTCTCCCTGGCGAGCAGTACTTC	CAWRETLPGEQYF
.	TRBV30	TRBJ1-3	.	TGTGCCTGGAGTGAGGGATTTACTGGAAACACCATATATTTT	CAWSEGFTGNTIYF
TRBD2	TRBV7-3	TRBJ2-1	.	TGTGCCAGCAGCTTAGCAGGGACTACGGTCAATGAGCAGTTCTTC	CASSLAGTTVNEQFF
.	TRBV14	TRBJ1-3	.	TGTGCCAGCAGCCTCCATAGCGGGCCTGGAAACACCATATATTTT	CASSLHSGPGNTIYF
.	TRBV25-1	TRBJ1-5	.	TGTGCCAGCAGTCTTACGGGGGACAATCAGCCCCAGCATTTT	CASSLTGDNQPQHF
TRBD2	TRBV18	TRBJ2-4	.	TGTGCCAGCTCACCCGGACTAGCACCCGGGGACATTCAGTACTTC	CASSPGLAPGDIQYF
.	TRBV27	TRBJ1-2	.	TGTGCCAGCAGTTTATCGCCGCGGCAGTGGGGCTACACCTTC	CASSLSPRQWGYTF